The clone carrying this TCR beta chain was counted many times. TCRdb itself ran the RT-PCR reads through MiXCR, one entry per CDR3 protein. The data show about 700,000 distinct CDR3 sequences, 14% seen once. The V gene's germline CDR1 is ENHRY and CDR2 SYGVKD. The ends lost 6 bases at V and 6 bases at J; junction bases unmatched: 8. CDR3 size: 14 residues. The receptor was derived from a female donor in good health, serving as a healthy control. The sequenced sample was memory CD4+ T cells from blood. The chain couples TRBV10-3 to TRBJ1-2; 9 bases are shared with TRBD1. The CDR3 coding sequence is TGTGCCATCAGACCCCGGGACAGGGCGAATGGCTACACCTTC. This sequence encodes CAIRPRDRANGYTF.